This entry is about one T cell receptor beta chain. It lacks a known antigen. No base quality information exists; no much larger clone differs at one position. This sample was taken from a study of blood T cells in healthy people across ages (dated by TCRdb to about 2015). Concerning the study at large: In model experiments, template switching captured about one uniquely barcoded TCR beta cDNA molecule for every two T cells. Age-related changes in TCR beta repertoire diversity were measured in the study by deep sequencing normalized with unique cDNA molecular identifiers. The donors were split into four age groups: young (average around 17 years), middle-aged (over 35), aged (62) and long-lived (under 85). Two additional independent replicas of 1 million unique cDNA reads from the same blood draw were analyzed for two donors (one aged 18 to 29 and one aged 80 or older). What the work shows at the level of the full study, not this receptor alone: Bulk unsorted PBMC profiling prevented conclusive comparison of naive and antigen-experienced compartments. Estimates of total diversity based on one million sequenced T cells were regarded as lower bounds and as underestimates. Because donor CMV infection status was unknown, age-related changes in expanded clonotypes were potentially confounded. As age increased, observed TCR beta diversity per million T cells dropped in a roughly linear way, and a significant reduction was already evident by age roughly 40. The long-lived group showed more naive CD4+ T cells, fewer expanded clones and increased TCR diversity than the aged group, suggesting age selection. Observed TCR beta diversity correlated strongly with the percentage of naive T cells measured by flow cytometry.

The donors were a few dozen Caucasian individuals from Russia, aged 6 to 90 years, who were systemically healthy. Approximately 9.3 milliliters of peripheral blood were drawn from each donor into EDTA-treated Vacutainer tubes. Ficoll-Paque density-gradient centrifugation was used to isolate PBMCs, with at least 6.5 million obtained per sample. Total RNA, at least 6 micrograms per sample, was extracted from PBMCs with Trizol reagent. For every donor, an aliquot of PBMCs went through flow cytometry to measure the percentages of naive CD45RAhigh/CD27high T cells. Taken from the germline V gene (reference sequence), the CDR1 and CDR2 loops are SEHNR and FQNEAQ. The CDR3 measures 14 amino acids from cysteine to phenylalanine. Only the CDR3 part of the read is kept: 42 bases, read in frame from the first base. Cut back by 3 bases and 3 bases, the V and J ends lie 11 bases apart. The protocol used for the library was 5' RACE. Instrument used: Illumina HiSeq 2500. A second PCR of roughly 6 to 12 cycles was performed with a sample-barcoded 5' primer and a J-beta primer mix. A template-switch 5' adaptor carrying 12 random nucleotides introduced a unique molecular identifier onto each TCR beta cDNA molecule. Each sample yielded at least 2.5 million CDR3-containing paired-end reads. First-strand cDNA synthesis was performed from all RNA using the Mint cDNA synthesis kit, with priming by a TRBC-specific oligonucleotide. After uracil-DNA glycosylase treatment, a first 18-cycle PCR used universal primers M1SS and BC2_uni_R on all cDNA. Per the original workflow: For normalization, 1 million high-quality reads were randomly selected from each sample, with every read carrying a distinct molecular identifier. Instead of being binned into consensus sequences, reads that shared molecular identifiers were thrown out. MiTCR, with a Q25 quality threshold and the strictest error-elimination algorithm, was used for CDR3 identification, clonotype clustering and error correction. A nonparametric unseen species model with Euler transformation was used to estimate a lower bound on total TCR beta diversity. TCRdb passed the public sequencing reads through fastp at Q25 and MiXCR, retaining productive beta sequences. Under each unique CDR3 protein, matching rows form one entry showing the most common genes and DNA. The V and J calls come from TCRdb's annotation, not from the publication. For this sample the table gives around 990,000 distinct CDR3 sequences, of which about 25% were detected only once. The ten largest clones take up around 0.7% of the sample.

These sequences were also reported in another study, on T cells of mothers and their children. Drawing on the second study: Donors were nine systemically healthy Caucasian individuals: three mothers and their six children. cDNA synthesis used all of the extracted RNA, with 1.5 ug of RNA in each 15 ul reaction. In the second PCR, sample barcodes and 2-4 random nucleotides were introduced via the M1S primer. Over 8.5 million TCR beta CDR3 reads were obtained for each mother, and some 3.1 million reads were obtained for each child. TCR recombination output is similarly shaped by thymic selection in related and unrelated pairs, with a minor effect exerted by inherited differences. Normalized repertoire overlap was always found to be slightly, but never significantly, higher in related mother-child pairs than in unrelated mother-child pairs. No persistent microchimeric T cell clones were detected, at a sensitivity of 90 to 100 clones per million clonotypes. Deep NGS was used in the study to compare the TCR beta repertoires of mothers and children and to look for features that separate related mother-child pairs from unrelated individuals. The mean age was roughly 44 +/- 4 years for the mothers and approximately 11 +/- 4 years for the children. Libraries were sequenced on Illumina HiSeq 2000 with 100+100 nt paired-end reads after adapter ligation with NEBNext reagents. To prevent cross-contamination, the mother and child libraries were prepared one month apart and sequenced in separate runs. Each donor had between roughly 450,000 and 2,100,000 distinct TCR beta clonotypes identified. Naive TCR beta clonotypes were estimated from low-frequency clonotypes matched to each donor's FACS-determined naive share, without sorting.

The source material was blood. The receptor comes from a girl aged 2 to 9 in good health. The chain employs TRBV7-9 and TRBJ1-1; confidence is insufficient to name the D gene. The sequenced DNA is TGTGCCAGCAGCTTTCAGCTTGGGGACACTGAAGCTTTCTTT. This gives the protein CASSFQLGDTEAFF.